Presented here are 24 T cell receptor beta chains from one specimen sequenced in a study of cytomegalovirus exposure and HLA in healthy donors. PCR was performed using 60 Vbeta and 13 Jbeta primers. Using immunoSEQ multiplex PCR, the repertoire was profiled, and TCRdb retains in-frame clones only, with some absent. The sample consists of around 92,000 clones, 70% to 80% of them appearing once. Sequencing was done on a sample of PBMCs. The receptors come from a man between 60 and 75 years old in good health and CMV-seropositive.

The chain combines TRBV6-4 with TRBJ2-1; no reliable D call. From germline, CDR1 is MRHNA and CDR2 SNTAGT. The V gene lost 8 bases and the J gene lost 0 bases, with 14 bases spanning the gap. The CDR3 covers 15 residues. The CDR3 sequence: CASSKEFSSYNEQFF. For the CDR3, the DNA is TGTGCCAGCTCCAAGGAGTTTTCCTCCTACAATGAGCAGTTCTTC.

This clone was observed a handful of times. This sequence joins TRBV6-5 and TRBJ1-6; TRBD1 matches at 9 bases. Germline V gives CDR1 MNHEY, CDR2 SVGAGI. The CDR3 is made up of 15 amino acids. Unmatched junction bases numbered 7, after V lost 6 bases and J lost 7 bases. CDR3 DNA: TGTGCCAGCAGCTCGACAGGGGGTGGGAATTCACCCCTCCACTTT. Translated: CASSSTGGGNSPLHF.

A single count supports this clone. The gene calls are TRBV7-9 and TRBJ2-5; unclear D gene. V lost 3 bases, J lost 5 bases, and 10 bases lay in between. The CDR3 runs to 13 residues. CDR1 and CDR2 (germline): SEHNR, FQNEAQ (reference sequence). CDR3 sequence reads: CASSLGGVETQYF. The CDR3 DNA reads as TGTGCCAGCAGCTTGGGTGGAGTGGAGACCCAGTACTTC.

The CDR3 coding sequence is TGTGCCAGCAGGAACGCAGGAGGACGGGGCGAGCAGTACTTC. Its translation is CASRNAGGRGEQYF. J is TRBJ2-7 and V is TRBV7-3, with a weak D call TRBD2 (5 bases). Germline assignment: CDR1 SGHTA and CDR2 FQGTGA. Trimming removed 6 bases at V and 6 bases at J, with 18 bases between. There are 14 residues in the CDR3.

The chain links TRBV5-1 to TRBJ1-4; 9 bases fit TRBD1. CDR1 is SGHRS and CDR2 is YFSETQ in the germline V gene. CDR3 length equals 15 residues. Trimming took 4 bases from V and 7 from J; bases not matched to a gene: 8. CDR3 protein: CASSPRDREAEKLFF. CDR3 nucleotide sequence: TGCGCCAGCAGCCCGCGGGACAGGGAGGCTGAAAAACTGTTTTTT.

J is TRBJ2-7 and V is TRBV7-2, with D uncertain. V was trimmed by 0 bases and J by 2 bases, leaving 8 bases between them. The CDR3 spans 14 residues. CDR1 SGHTA and CDR2 FQGNSA come from the germline V gene. CDR3 protein: CASSLARHPYEQYF. The DNA of the CDR3 is TGTGCCAGCAGCTTAGCGCGGCACCCCTACGAGCAGTACTTC. The variable domain in full, with the rest retrieved from reference TRBV7-2 and TRBJ2-7, is GAGVSQSPSNKVTEKGKDVELRCDPISGHTALYWYRQSLGQGLEFLIYFQGNSAPDKSGLPSDRFSAERTGGSVSTLTIQRTQQEDSAVYLCASSLARHPYEQYFGPGTRLTVT.

V is TRBV7-2 and J is TRBJ2-3, with D possibly being TRBD2 (6 bases). Trimming shortened V by 5 bases and J by 2 bases, and 14 bases separated the two germline ends. Germline V gene data show CDR1 as SGHTA and CDR2 as FQGNSA. This CDR3 region has 15 residues. CDR3 in DNA: TGTGCCAGCAGCCCAGGGCGGGGTCTCACAGATACGCAGTATTTT. Translation: CASSPGRGLTDTQYF.

This clone has only a few counts. The chain is built from TRBV6-5 and TRBJ2-1; the match to TRBD2 covers 16 bases. The CDR3 is made up of 15 amino acids. With V trimmed by 4 bases and J by 8 bases, 2 bases remained unmatched. Per the germline V gene, CDR1 is MNHEY and CDR2 is SVGAGI. The CDR3 loop reads CASSSGLAGGDEQFF. CDR3 nucleotides: TGTGCCAGCAGTTCGGGACTAGCGGGGGGGGATGAGCAGTTCTTC.

The V gene is TRBV9, the J gene TRBJ1-1; 7 positions agree with TRBD1. There are 13 residues in the CDR3. Germline CDR1 is SGDLS and CDR2 is YYNGEE. The trim removed 3 bases at V and 6 bases at J, leaving 5 bases unmatched. CDR3 sequence (DNA): TGTGCCAGCAGCGCCTCAGGGGGTCCTGAAGCTTTCTTT. It encodes CASSASGGPEAFF.

The chain is built from TRBV13 and TRBJ2-5; D unclear. The CDR3 spans 13 residues. Germline CDR1 PRHDT, CDR2 FYEKMQ (reference sequence). Trimming took 4 bases from V and 5 from J, leaving 11 bases between them. In DNA, the CDR3 is TGTGCCAGCAGCTCCCTTTCCAGGGAGACCCAGTACTTC. It specifies CASSSLSRETQYF. Based on the CDR3 plus reference TRBV13 and TRBJ2-5, the full variable domain is AAGVIQSPRHLIKEKRETATLKCYPIPRHDTVYWYQQGPGQDPQFLISFYEKMQSDKGSIPDRFSAQQFSDYHSELNMSSLELGDSALYFCASSSLSRETQYFGPGTRLLVL.

The chain couples TRBV18 to TRBJ2-2; D possibly corresponds to TRBD2 (5 bases). The CDR3 totals 15 residues. Germline V CDR1 and CDR2: KGHSH, LQKENI. Deletions cut 8 bases from V and 1 base from J, with 14 bases between. The CDR3 reads CASPGSLGNTGELFF. CDR3 bases: TGTGCCAGCCCGGGATCACTAGGGAACACCGGGGAGCTGTTTTTT.

This chain links TRBV9 with TRBJ2-7, with 7 bases identical to TRBD1. The CDR3 runs to 16 residues. Unmatched junction bases numbered 18, after V lost 8 bases and J lost 4 bases. CDR1 and CDR2 from the germline V gene are SGDLS and YYNGEE. In nucleotides, the CDR3 is TGTGCCAGTTCGGAATTTCGACAGGGACATCTTTACGAGCAGTACTTC. This translates into CASSEFRQGHLYEQYF.

The CDR3 region is CASSPLDRGSYGYTF. Written as DNA, the CDR3 is TGTGCCAGCTCACCCTTGGACAGGGGATCCTATGGCTACACCTTC. The rearrangement links TRBV18 to TRBJ1-2; 9 bases agree with TRBD1. There are 15 residues in the CDR3. Germline V lookup: CDR1 KGHSH, CDR2 LQKENI. Losses at the gene ends were 3 bases for V and 4 bases for J; bases not matched to a gene: 6.

The chain links TRBV29-1 to TRBJ1-5; D remains unclear. In germline, CDR1 is SQVTM, CDR2 ANQGSEA. The CDR3 has 13 residues. V dropped 5 bases and J dropped 2 bases, with 10 bases sitting between them. CDR3 bases: TGCAGCGTTTTGGGAGCGGGCAATCAGCCCCAGCATTTT. Protein: CSVLGAGNQPQHF. Supplemented by reference TRBV29-1 and TRBJ1-5, the full variable domain reads SAVISQKPSRDICQRGTSLTIQCQVDSQVTMMFWYRQQPGQSLTLIATANQGSEATYESGFVIDKFPISRPNLTFSTLTVSNMSPEDSSIYLCSVLGAGNQPQHFGDGTRLSIL.

On this clone: The same CDR3 can be traced to other DNA sequences in this sample. The gene calls are TRBV28 and TRBJ1-2; perhaps TRBD1 as D (6 bases). The germline gives CDR1 MDHEN, CDR2 SYDVKM. V lost 2 bases and J lost 4, with 8 bases in between. The CDR3 totals 13 residues. This CDR3 is CASSLRGGYGYTF. The CDR3 DNA is TGTGCCAGCAGTTTAAGAGGGGGCTATGGCTACACCTTC.

The V and J genes are TRBV19 and TRBJ1-5; the match to TRBD1 covers 9 bases. CDR3 length equals 15 residues. Germline CDR1 is LNHDA and CDR2 is SQIVND (reference sequence). The V and J ends lost 5 bases and 6 bases, in that order; junction bases with no gene match: 8. The CDR3 DNA follows: TGTGCCAGTAGTTTCTCTACAGGGGGCAGTCAGCCCCAGCATTTT. This encodes CASSFSTGGSQPQHF. The full variable domain, its missing parts supplied by reference TRBV19 and TRBJ1-5, is DGGITQSPKYLFRKEGQNVTLSCEQNLNHDAMYWYRQDPGQGLRLIYYSQIVNDFQKGDIAEGYSVSREKKESFPLTVTSAQKNPTAFYLCASSFSTGGSQPQHFGDGTRLSIL.

The chain employs TRBV2 and TRBJ1-5, with no clear D. The CDR3 totals 12 residues. Germline V gene data show CDR1 as SNHLY and CDR2 as FYNNEI. V shed 4 bases and J shed 6 bases, with 7 bases lying between them. CDR3 residues: CASSAFRQPQHF. The CDR3 bases are TGTGCCAGCAGTGCCTTCCGTCAGCCCCAGCATTTT.

The chain employs TRBV7-8 and TRBJ2-7; weak D call: TRBD1 (5 bases). The germline V gene encodes CDR1 SGHVS and CDR2 FQNEAQ. This CDR3 has 14 amino acids. V lost 4 bases and J lost 2, with 12 bases in between. In nucleotides, the CDR3 is TGTGCCAGCAGCTCGGACACCTTGCCCTACGAGCAGTACTTC. Residues: CASSSDTLPYEQYF.

The chain employs TRBV10-3 and TRBJ2-7; the match to TRBD2 covers 9 bases. V trimming: 3 bases; J trimming: 5 bases; junction bases outside the gene matches: 11. This CDR3 contains 16 residues. CDR1 and CDR2 from the germline V gene are ENHRY and SYGVKD. CDR3 in DNA: TGTGCCATCAGTGAAGCGGGGGGAGGCCCAGGGGACGAGCAGTACTTC. The encoded protein is CAISEAGGGPGDEQYF.

The rearrangement uses TRBV27 and TRBJ2-3; 7 bases are shared with TRBD1. The CDR3 contains 17 residues. The germline gives CDR1 MNHEY, CDR2 SMNVEV (reference sequence). V lost 1 base, J lost 9 bases, and 16 bases stayed unmatched. The CDR3: CASSLLPPRDRRSTQYF. The CDR3 DNA sequence: TGTGCCAGCAGTTTATTACCCCCCCGGGACAGACGGAGCACGCAGTATTTT.

The chain combines TRBV28 with TRBJ2-5; 7 bases are a match to TRBD1. Germline V gene sequence: CDR1 MDHEN, CDR2 SYDVKM. The CDR3 is 15 residues long. Trimming at V came to 3 bases and at J to 7 bases, leaving 11 bases not matched to a gene. DNA of the CDR3: TGTGCCAGCAGTTTTATAAGACAGGGCGGTCTGACCCAGTACTTC. Amino acid sequence: CASSFIRQGGLTQYF. Based on the CDR3 plus reference TRBV28 and TRBJ2-5, the full variable domain is DVKVTQSSRYLVKRTGEKVFLECVQDMDHENMFWYRQDPGLGLRLIYFSYDVKMKEKGDIPEGYSVSREKKERFSLILESASTNQTSMYLCASSFIRQGGLTQYFGPGTRLLVL.

The CDR3 sequence: CASNTGQRYTGELFF. The DNA for the CDR3 is TGTGCCAGCAACACGGGACAGCGTTACACCGGGGAGCTGTTTTTT. This sequence joins TRBV5-6 and TRBJ2-2; 7 nucleotides line up with TRBD1. The trim removed 6 bases at V and 3 bases at J, leaving 8 bases unmatched. Germline-derived CDR1 and CDR2 are SGHDT and YYEEEE. The CDR3 length is 15 residues.

The chain uses TRBV15 and TRBJ1-3, with 12 bases identical to TRBD1. Per the germline V gene, CDR1 is LNHNV and CDR2 is YYDKDF (reference sequence). This CDR3 spans 21 amino acids. Trimming cost V 1 base and J 1 base; bases outside gene matches: 14. CDR3 DNA sequence: TGTGCCACCAGCAGAGCGCGGACGGGACAGGGGGCGAAAGGATCTGGAAACACCATATATTTT. This gives the protein CATSRARTGQGAKGSGNTIYF. The full variable domain, completed using reference TRBV15 and TRBJ1-3, is DAMVIQNPRYQVTQFGKPVTLSCSQTLNHNVMYWYQQKSSQAPKLLFHYYDKDFNNEADTPDNFQSRRPNTSFCFLDIRSPGLGDTAMYLCATSRARTGQGAKGSGNTIYFGEGSWLTVV.

This rearrangement joins TRBV11-2 to TRBJ1-2, with 8 bases lining up with TRBD1. CDR1 SGHAT and CDR2 FQNNGV come from the germline V gene. The CDR3 length is 15 residues. V was pared by 5 bases and J by 3 bases, with 8 bases of the junction left unmatched. CDR3 nucleotides: TGTGCCAGCAGCGCACAGGGGGTGCGGGACTATGGCTACACCTTC. Its protein product is CASSAQGVRDYGYTF.